The 17 T cell receptor beta chains reported below all come from one sample, sequenced in a study of T cell repertoires in cytomegalovirus infection. TCRdb recomputed calls from the reads with MiXCR, one row per CDR3 protein. The sample has some 940,000 distinct CDR3 sequences; under 40% are singletons. Antigens for these TCRs are unknown. Sequences were derived from cultured CD8+ T cells from PBMCs, sampled from culture after CMV antigen stimulation. The receptors derive from a human donor in good health (CMV status not recorded). Some clones in this sample may be carry-over from other donors' samples.

This clonotype was recorded a few times. The genes are TRBV20-1 and TRBJ2-1; D is tentatively TRBD1 or TRBD2 (5 bases each). Germline lookup yields CDR1 DFQATT and CDR2 SNEGSKA (reference sequence). The CDR3 sequence is 19 residues long. Trimming left V 0 bases short and J 7 bases short, with 28 bases between. CDR3 sequence reads: CSARDRGQRSSLDGNEQFF. DNA for the CDR3: TGCAGTGCTAGAGATCGGGGCCAGAGATCCTCACTGGACGGAAATGAGCAGTTCTTC.

This clonotype was counted only a few times. The chain is built from TRBV6-1 and TRBJ1-4, with TRBD1 identical over 7 bases. In germline, CDR1 is MNHNS, CDR2 SASEGT. This CDR3 is built from 15 residues. The junction had 6 bases not matched to a gene; V was cut back by 4 bases and J by 4 bases. Here the CDR3 DNA reads TGTGCCAGCAGTGTCTACAGGGGTCGTAATGAAAAACTGTTTTTT. It codes for CASSVYRGRNEKLFF.

The chain carries TRBV5-6 and TRBJ1-1; a possible D gene is TRBD1 (5 bases). Germline loops: CDR1 SGHDT, CDR2 YYEEEE. The CDR3 has 13 residues. V dropped 0 bases and J dropped 10 bases, with 13 bases sitting between them. The CDR3 DNA is TGTGCCAGCAGCTTGGGAGCGGGGGGTAGAGCTTTCTTT. Protein product: CASSLGAGGRAFF.

The chain links TRBV7-9 to TRBJ2-2; the match to TRBD1 covers 9 bases. The CDR3 is 16 amino acids. Germline CDR1 SEHNR, CDR2 FQNEAQ (reference sequence). Trimming at V came to 5 bases and at J to 4 bases, leaving 8 bases not matched to a gene. DNA for the CDR3: TGTGCCAGCAGCCCGAAGACAGGGGGGAGCACCGGGGAGCTGTTTTTT. Its translation is CASSPKTGGSTGELFF.

The chain couples TRBV5-4 to TRBJ1-1; D gene uncertain. Per the germline V gene, CDR1 is SGHNT and CDR2 is YYREEE (reference sequence). V lost 4 bases and J 8 bases, leaving 21 bases between the germline ends. There are 15 residues in the CDR3. The CDR3 sequence is CASSVYTVGDSEAFF. The CDR3 region has the DNA TGTGCCAGCAGCGTCTACACGGTCGGCGACTCAGAAGCTTTCTTT.

The rearrangement uses TRBV3-1 and TRBJ2-1; TRBD1 agrees at 12 bases. The CDR3 sequence is 15 residues long. V lost 4 bases, J lost 9 bases, and 7 bases stayed unmatched. From germline, CDR1 is LGHDT and CDR2 YNNKEL (reference sequence). The CDR3 nucleotides read TGTGCCAGCAGCCCAACACGGGACAGGGGGCGTGAGCAGTTCTTC. Residues: CASSPTRDRGREQFF.

The gene calls are TRBV15 and TRBJ2-3; D is undetermined. Per germline, CDR1 LNHNV and CDR2 YYDKDF (reference sequence). The CDR3 extends over 16 amino acids. Trimming stripped 0 bases from V and 5 bases from J, with 15 bases between. CDR3 sequence reads: CATSRETGKAQDTQYF. CDR3 coding DNA: TGTGCCACCAGCAGAGAAACCGGCAAGGCTCAAGATACGCAGTATTTT.

This clonotype was detected many times. The CDR3 region is CASTYGEDVWGYTF. The CDR3 DNA follows: TGTGCCAGCACGTATGGAGAAGATGTTTGGGGCTACACCTTC. The V and J genes are TRBV7-8 and TRBJ1-2; D gene uncertain. V lost 7 bases and J 8 bases, leaving 20 bases between the germline ends. The CDR3 is 14 residues long. Looked up from germline, CDR1 is SGHVS and CDR2 is FQNEAQ.

J is TRBJ2-3 and V is TRBV6-6; D gene unclear. The germline V gene has CDR1 MNHNY and CDR2 SVGAGI (reference sequence). The CDR3 loop spans 15 amino acids. V shed 0 bases and J shed 5 bases, with 12 bases lying between them. CDR3 region: CASSYSSTLGDTQYF. The CDR3, as DNA: TGTGCCAGCAGTTACTCGAGTACGCTTGGAGATACGCAGTATTTT.

This clonotype occurred a few times. This chain links TRBV7-9 with TRBJ2-7, with D tentatively TRBD1 or TRBD2 (7 bases each). V was clipped by 6 bases and J by 6 bases, with 15 bases between them. The CDR3 is 13 amino acids. Per germline, CDR1 SEHNR and CDR2 FQNEAQ (reference sequence). In DNA form, the CDR3 reads TGTGCCAGCAGTAGACAGGGAGGGCCCGAGCAGTACTTC. This encodes CASSRQGGPEQYF.

This clonotype came up a few times. The chain employs TRBV19 and TRBJ2-1; perhaps D is TRBD1 or TRBD2 (5 bases each). The V gene's germline CDR1 is LNHDA and CDR2 SQIVND (reference sequence). This CDR3 spans 12 amino acids. Deletions cut 8 bases from V and 5 bases from J, with 10 bases between. In nucleotides, the CDR3 is TGTGCCAGTTGGGACGATAACAATGAGCAGTTCTTC. It codes for CASWDDNNEQFF.

This clonotype was seen at least ten times. The chain uses TRBV4-1 and TRBJ2-7, with 9 positions matching TRBD2. V lost 1 base, J lost 0 bases, and 10 bases stayed unmatched. The CDR3 has 18 amino acids. Germline lookup yields CDR1 MGHRA and CDR2 YSYEKL. The DNA for the CDR3 is TGCGCCAGCAGCCAAGTGGTACTAGCGGGTGTAAGCTCCTACGAGCAGTACTTC. Encoded protein: CASSQVVLAGVSSYEQYF.

This clonotype was detected a few times. V is TRBV5-1 and J is TRBJ1-2; the match to TRBD1 covers 9 bases. Unmatched junction bases numbered 8, after V lost 2 bases and J lost 3 bases. The CDR3 is 16 amino acids. In germline, CDR1 is SGHRS, CDR2 YFSETQ. Written as DNA, the CDR3 is TGCGCCAGCAGCTTCTCAGGGGACAGGGTGGACTATGGCTACACCTTC. Its protein is CASSFSGDRVDYGYTF.

The genes are TRBV6-5 and TRBJ2-1; D is perhaps TRBD1 (5 bases). The CDR3 is made up of 13 amino acids. Germline CDR1 MNHEY, CDR2 SVGAGI. V lost 5 bases and J 4 bases, leaving 9 bases between the germline ends. In DNA form, the CDR3 reads TGTGCCAGCAGTACCCGACAGTACAATGAGCAGTTCTTC. Protein: CASSTRQYNEQFF.

The chain links TRBV7-8 to TRBJ2-2; D gene unclear. The CDR3 sequence is 15 residues long. The germline V gene has CDR1 SGHVS and CDR2 FQNEAQ. The V gene lost 2 bases and the J gene lost 6 bases, with 13 bases spanning the gap. This chain's CDR3 is CASSLNWWMAGELFF. The CDR3 DNA reads as TGTGCCAGCAGCTTAAACTGGTGGATGGCCGGGGAGCTGTTTTTT. Full variable domain (rest looked up from reference TRBV7-8 and TRBJ2-2): GAGVSQSPRYKVAKRGQDVALRCDPISGHVSLFWYQQALGQGPEFLTYFQNEAQLDKSGLPSDRFFAERPEGSVSTLKIQRTQQEDSAVYLCASSLNWWMAGELFFGEGSRLTVL.

The rearrangement joins TRBV18 to TRBJ2-5; possibly TRBD1 for D (6 bases). The CDR3 contains 16 residues. The V gene lost 0 bases and the J gene lost 0 bases, with 11 bases spanning the gap. Per germline, CDR1 KGHSH and CDR2 LQKENI. The CDR3 bases are TGTGCCAGCTCACCACCGGACAGAGTGTACCAAGAGACCCAGTACTTC. This encodes CASSPPDRVYQETQYF.

Only a few counts were recorded for this clonotype. The chain joins TRBV18 to TRBJ2-7; 7 bases agree with TRBD1. Looked up from germline, CDR1 is KGHSH and CDR2 is LQKENI. The CDR3 consists of 14 residues. Unmatched junction bases numbered 8, after V lost 3 bases and J lost 6 bases. The CDR3 DNA reads TGTGCCAGCTCACCGGAGACAGGGAGTGCCGAGCAGTACTTC. It translates to CASSPETGSAEQYF.